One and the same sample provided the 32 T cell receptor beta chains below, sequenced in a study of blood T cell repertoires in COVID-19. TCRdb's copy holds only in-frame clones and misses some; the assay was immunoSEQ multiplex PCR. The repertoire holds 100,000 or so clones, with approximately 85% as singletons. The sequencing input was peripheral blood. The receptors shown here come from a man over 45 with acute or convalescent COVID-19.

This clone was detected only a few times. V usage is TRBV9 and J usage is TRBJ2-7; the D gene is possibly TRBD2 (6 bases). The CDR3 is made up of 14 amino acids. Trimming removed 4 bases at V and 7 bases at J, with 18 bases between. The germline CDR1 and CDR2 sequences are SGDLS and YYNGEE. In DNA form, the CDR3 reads TGTGCCAGCAGCCCAAAGGGACTGGGAAAGGAGCAGTACTTC. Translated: CASSPKGLGKEQYF.

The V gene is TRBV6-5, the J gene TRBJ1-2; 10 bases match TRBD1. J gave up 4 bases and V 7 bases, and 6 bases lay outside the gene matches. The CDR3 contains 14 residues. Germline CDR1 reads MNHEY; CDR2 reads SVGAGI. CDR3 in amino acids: CASTRQGAGYGYTF. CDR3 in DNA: TGTGCCAGCACCCGACAGGGGGCCGGCTATGGCTACACCTTC.

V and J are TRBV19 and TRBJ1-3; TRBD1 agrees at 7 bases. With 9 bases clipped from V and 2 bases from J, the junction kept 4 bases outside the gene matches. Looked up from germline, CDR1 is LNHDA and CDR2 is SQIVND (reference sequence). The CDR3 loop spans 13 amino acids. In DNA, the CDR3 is TGTGCCAGCCAGACAGGGCCTGGAAACACCATATATTTT. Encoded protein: CASQTGPGNTIYF.

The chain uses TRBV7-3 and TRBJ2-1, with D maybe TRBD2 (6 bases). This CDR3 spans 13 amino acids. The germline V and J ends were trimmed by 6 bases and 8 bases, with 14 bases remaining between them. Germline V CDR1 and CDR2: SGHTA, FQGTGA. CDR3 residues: CASRIAAGHEQFF. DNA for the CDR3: TGTGCCAGCAGGATAGCTGCGGGGCATGAGCAGTTCTTC.

The chain's CDR3 is CAIRGLAGPDGIGETQYF. Here the CDR3 DNA reads TGTGCCATCAGGGGACTAGCGGGACCAGACGGTATAGGAGAGACCCAGTACTTC. The chain has TRBV10-3 and TRBJ2-5, with 13 bases fitting TRBD2. The germline CDR1 and CDR2 sequences are ENHRY and SYGVKD. The ends lost 6 bases at V and 4 bases at J; junction bases unmatched: 14. The length of the CDR3 is 18 residues.

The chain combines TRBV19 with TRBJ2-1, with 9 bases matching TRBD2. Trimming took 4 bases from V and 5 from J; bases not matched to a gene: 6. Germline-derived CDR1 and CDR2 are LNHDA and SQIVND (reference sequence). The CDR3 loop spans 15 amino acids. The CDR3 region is CASSKSSGNHNEQFF. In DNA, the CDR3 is TGTGCCAGTAGTAAATCTAGCGGGAATCACAATGAGCAGTTCTTC.

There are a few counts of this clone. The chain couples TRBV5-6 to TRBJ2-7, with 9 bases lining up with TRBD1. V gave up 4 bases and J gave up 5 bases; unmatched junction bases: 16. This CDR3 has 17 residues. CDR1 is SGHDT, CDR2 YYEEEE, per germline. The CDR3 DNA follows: TGTGCCAGCAGCCCTCCCGCCGGGACAGGGAAACGGAACGAGCAGTACTTC. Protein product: CASSPPAGTGKRNEQYF.

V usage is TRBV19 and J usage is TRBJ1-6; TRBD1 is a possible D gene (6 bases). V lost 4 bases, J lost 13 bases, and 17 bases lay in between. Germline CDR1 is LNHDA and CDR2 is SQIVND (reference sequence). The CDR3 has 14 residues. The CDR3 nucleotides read TGTGCCAGTAGTACGGCAGGGGCCCTACAGCCCCTCCACTTT. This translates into CASSTAGALQPLHF.

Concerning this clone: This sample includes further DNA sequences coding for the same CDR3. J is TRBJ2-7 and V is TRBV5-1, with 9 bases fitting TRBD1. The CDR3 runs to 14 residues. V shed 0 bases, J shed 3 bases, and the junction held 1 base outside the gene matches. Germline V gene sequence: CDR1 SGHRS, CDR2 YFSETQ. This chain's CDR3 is CASSLGQGGYEQYF. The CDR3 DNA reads TGCGCCAGCAGCTTGGGACAGGGGGGCTACGAGCAGTACTTC.

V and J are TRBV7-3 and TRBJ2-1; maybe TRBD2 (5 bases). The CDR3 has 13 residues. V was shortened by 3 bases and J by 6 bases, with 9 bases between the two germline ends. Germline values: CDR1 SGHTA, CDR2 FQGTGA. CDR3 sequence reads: CASSFARGNEQFF. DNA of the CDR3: TGTGCCAGCAGCTTTGCCCGGGGCAATGAGCAGTTCTTC. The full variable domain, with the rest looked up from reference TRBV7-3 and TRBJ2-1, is GAGVSQTPSNKVTEKGKYVELRCDPISGHTALYWYRQSLGQGPEFLIYFQGTGAADDSGLPNDRFFAVRPEGSVSTLKIQRTERGDSAVYLCASSFARGNEQFFGPGTRLTVL.

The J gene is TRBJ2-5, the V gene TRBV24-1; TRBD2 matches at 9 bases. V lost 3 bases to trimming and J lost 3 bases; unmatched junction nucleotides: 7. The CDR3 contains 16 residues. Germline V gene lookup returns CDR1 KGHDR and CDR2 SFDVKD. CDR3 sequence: CATSDRAASGKETQYF. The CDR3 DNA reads TGTGCCACCAGTGATAGGGCGGCTAGCGGGAAAGAGACCCAGTACTTC.

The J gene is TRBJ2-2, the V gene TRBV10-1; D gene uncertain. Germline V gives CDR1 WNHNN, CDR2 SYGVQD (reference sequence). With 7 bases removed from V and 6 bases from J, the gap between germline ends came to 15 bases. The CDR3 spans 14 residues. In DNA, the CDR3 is TGCGCCAGCACCCCAACCCGGTCCGCCGGGGAGCTGTTTTTT. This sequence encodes CASTPTRSAGELFF.

CDR3: CAWSLDRAYEQYF. The DNA of the CDR3 is TGTGCCTGGAGTCTGGACAGGGCTTACGAGCAGTACTTC. The chain links TRBV30 to TRBJ2-7; 8 bases map to TRBD1. This CDR3 contains 13 residues. Germline V gene sequence: CDR1 GTSNPN, CDR2 SVGIG (reference sequence). Trimming took 2 bases from V and 4 from J; bases not matched to a gene: 4.

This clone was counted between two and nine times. The CDR3 reads CASSPSSYEQYF. CDR3 nucleotides: TGTGCCAGCAGCCCGAGCTCCTACGAGCAGTACTTC. The J gene is TRBJ2-7, the V gene TRBV7-9; no firm D call. The length of the CDR3 is 12 residues. The V end lost 5 bases, the J end lost 0 bases, and 5 bases lay between the germline ends. CDR1 and CDR2 from the germline V gene are SEHNR and FQNEAQ (reference sequence).

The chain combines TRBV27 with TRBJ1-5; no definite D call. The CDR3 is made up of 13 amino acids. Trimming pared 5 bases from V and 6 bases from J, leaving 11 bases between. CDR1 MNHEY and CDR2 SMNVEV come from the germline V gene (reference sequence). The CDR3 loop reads CASSIHHSQPQHF. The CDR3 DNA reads TGTGCCAGCAGTATACATCATTCTCAGCCCCAGCATTTT.

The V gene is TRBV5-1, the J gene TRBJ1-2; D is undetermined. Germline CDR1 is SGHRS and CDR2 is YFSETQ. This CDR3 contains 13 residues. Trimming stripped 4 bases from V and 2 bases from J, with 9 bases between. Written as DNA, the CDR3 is TGCGCCAGCAGCGTTGATACAAACTATGGCTACACCTTC. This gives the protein CASSVDTNYGYTF.

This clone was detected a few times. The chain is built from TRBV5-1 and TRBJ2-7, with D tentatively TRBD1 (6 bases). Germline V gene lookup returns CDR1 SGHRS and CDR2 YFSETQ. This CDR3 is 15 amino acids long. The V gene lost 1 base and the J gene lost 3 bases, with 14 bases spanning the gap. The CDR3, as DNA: TGCGCCAGCAGCTTGTCCCAGGGGAGACTCTACGAGCAGTACTTC. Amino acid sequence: CASSLSQGRLYEQYF.

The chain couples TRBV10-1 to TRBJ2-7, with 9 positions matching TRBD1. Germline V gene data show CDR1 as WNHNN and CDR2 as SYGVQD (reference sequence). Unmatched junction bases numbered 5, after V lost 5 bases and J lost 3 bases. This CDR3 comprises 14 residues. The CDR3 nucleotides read TGCGCCAGCAGTTCCCGGGACAGGGTCTACGAGCAGTACTTC. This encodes CASSSRDRVYEQYF.

The CDR3 sequence is CASGDSSYNSPLHF. For the CDR3, the DNA is TGTGCCAGTGGGGACAGCTCCTATAATTCACCCCTCCACTTT. This chain connects TRBV11-3 to TRBJ1-6, with 7 bases matching TRBD1. The CDR3 is made up of 14 amino acids. V lost 9 bases and J lost 0; bases outside the gene matches: 2. Germline V CDR1 and CDR2: SGHNT, YENEEA.

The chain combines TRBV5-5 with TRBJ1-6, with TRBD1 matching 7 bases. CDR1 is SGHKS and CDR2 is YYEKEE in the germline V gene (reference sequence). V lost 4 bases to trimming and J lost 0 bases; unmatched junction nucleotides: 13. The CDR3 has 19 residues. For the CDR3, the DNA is TGTGCCAGCAGCACGGACAGGTCCCAAACCCTCTCCTATAATTCACCCCTCCACTTT. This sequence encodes CASSTDRSQTLSYNSPLHF.

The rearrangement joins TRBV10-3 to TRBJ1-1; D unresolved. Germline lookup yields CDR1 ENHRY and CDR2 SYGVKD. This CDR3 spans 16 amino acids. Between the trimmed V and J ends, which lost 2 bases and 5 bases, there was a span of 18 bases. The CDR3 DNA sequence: TGTGCCATCAGTGAGCAAGCCCAGCCGAGCGGAACTGAAGCTTTCTTT. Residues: CAISEQAQPSGTEAFF.

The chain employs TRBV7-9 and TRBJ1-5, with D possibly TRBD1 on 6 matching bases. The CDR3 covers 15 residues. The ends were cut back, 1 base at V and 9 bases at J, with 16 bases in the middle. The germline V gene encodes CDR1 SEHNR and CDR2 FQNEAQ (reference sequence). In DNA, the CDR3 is TGTGCCAGCAGCTTAGAGGGGGGGAAATCAGGGCCCCAGCATTTT. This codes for CASSLEGGKSGPQHF.

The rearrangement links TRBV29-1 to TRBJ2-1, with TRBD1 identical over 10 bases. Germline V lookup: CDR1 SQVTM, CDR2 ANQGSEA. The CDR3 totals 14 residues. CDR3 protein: CSGPGQGLSNEQFF. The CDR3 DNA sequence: TGCAGTGGTCCGGGACAGGGGCTATCCAATGAGCAGTTCTTC.

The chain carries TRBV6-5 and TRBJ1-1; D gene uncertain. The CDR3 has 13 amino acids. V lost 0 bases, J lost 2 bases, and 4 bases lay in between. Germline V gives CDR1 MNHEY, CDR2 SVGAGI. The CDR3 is CASSYSLNTEAFF. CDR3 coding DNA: TGTGCCAGCAGTTACTCGTTAAACACTGAAGCTTTCTTT.

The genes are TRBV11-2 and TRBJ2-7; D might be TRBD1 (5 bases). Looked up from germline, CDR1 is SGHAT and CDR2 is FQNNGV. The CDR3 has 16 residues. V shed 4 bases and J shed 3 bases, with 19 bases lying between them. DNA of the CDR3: TGTGCCAGCAGCTCGATCGGGCAGCAGGGCATCTACGAGCAGTACTTC. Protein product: CASSSIGQQGIYEQYF. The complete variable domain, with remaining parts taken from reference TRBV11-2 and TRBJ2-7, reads EAGVAQSPRYKIIEKRQSVAFWCNPISGHATLYWYQQILGQGPKLLIQFQNNGVVDDSQLPKDRFSAERLKGVDSTLKIQPAKLEDSAVYLCASSSIGQQGIYEQYFGPGTRLTVT.

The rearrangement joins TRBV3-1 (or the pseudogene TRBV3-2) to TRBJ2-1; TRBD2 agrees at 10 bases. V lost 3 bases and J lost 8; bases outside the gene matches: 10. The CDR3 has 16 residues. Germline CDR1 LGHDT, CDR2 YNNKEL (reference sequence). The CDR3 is CASSQGLAGVNYEQFF. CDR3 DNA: TGTGCCAGCAGCCAGGGCCTAGCGGGAGTAAACTATGAGCAGTTCTTC.

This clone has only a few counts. The CDR3 DNA sequence: TGTGCCAGTAGTCTAAAGGCCTTCCGCGGTCCAGAGACCCAGTACTTC. Protein product: CASSLKAFRGPETQYF. V usage is TRBV19 and J usage is TRBJ2-5; D remains ambiguous. In germline, CDR1 is LNHDA, CDR2 SQIVND (reference sequence). This CDR3 contains 16 residues. V gave up 5 bases and J gave up 4 bases, with 20 bases separating them.

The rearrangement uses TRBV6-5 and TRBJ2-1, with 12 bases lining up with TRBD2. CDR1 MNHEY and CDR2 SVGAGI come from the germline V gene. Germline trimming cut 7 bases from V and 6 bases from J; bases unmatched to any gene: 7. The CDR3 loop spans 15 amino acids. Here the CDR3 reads CASTLTSGSFNEQFF. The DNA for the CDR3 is TGTGCCAGCACCCTGACTAGCGGGAGTTTCAATGAGCAGTTCTTC.

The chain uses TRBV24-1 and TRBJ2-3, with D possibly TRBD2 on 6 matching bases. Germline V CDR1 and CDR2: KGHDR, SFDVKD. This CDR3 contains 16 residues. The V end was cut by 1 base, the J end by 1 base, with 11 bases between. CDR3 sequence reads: CATSDFVGGRTDTQYF. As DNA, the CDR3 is TGTGCCACCAGTGATTTTGTGGGAGGTCGCACAGATACGCAGTATTTT.

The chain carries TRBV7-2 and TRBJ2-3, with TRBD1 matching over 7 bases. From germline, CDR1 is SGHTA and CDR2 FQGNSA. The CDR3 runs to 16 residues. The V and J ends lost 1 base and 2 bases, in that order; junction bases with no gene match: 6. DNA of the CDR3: TGTGCCAGCAGCTTAGAAGGGGGCCCCCTCACAGATACGCAGTATTTT. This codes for CASSLEGGPLTDTQYF. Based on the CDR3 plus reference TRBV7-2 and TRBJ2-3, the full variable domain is GAGVSQSPSNKVTEKGKDVELRCDPISGHTALYWYRQSLGQGLEFLIYFQGNSAPDKSGLPSDRFSAERTGGSVSTLTIQRTQQEDSAVYLCASSLEGGPLTDTQYFGPGTRLTVL.

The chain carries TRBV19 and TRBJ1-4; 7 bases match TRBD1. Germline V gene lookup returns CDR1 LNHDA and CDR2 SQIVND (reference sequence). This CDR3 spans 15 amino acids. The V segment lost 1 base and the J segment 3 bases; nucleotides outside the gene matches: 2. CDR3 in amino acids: CASSIVQGSNEKLFF. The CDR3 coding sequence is TGTGCCAGTAGTATAGTACAGGGGTCTAATGAAAAACTGTTTTTT.

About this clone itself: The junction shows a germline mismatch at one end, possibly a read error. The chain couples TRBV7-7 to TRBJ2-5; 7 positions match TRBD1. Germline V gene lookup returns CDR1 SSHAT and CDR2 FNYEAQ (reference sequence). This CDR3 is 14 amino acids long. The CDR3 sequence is CASSQGQSQETQYF. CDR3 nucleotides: TGTGCTAGCAGCCAGGGACAGAGCCAAGAGACCCAGTACTTC.